A selection of T cell receptor beta chains follows, all from one sample in a study of T cell repertoires in ileal Crohn's disease. Generated by immunoSEQ multiplex PCR, the TCRdb table keeps only in-frame clones and is missing some. Seen here are about 3,800 clones, about 86% observed once, and the top ten hold around 6.7%. The sample was ileal tissue. The origin of the receptors is an adult with Crohn's disease. Both conserved end residues are part of each CDR3. D genes are given only for firm matches. The size entry is marked missing in some rows and otherwise reads once, few, many or a size class.

-	TRBV5-1	TRBJ1-2	TRBD1	CASSLGQGRNYGYTF	TGCGCCAGCAGCTTAGGACAGGGTCGTAACTATGGCTACACCTTC
-	TRBV2	TRBJ2-1	-	CASSEETGIYNEQFF	TGTGCCAGCAGTGAAGAGACAGGAATCTACAATGAGCAGTTCTTC
-	TRBV18	TRBJ2-7	TRBD1	CASSPRQGTSYEQYF	TGTGCCAGCTCACCCCGACAGGGTACCTCCTACGAGCAGTACTTC
-	TRBV28	TRBJ1-4	TRBD1	CASSLGQGWEKLFF	TGTGCCAGCAGTTTGGGACAGGGATGGGAAAAACTGTTTTTT
-	TRBV4-2	TRBJ2-2	-	CASSLQGPTTITGELFF	TGTGCCAGCAGTCTCCAGGGGCCGACGACGATCACCGGGGAGCTGTTTTTT
-	TRBV5-1	TRBJ1-1	-	CASSFTGVNTEAFF	TGCGCCAGCAGCTTCACCGGGGTCAACACTGAAGCTTTCTTT
-	TRBV27	TRBJ1-5	-	CASSASGGPQHF	TGTGCCTCTTCTGCGTCGGGGGGGCCCCAGCATTTT
-	TRBV11-3	TRBJ2-1	-	CASSLDGGSYNEQFF	TGTGCCAGCAGCTTAGATGGGGGGTCATACAATGAGCAGTTCTTC
-	TRBV5-1	TRBJ2-7	-	CASSLEARQSGRQYF	TGCGCCAGCAGCTTGGAAGCACGACAGTCCGGGCGGCAGTACTTC
-	TRBV11-2	TRBJ2-7	-	CASSLVAVYNYEQYF	TGTGCCAGCAGCTTAGTGGCAGTTTACAACTACGAGCAGTACTTC
-	TRBV9	TRBJ2-5	-	CASSVEGLIQGGYSETQYF	TGTGCCAGCAGCGTAGAGGGGCTGATTCAGGGGGGTTATTCAGAGACCCAGTACTTC
once	TRBV18	TRBJ1-5	TRBD1	CASSPTGDQPQHF	TGTGCCAGCTCACCAACAGGGGATCAGCCCCAGCATTTT
-	TRBV7-2	TRBJ1-1	-	CASSFGKNTEAFF	TGTGCCAGCAGCTTCGGGAAGAACACTGAAGCTTTCTTT
-	TRBV18	TRBJ1-4	-	CASSPLPGATNEKLFF	TGTGCCAGCTCACCACTTCCGGGTGCAACTAATGAAAAACTGTTTTTT
few	TRBV5-1	TRBJ1-2	TRBD1	CASSGDRVSYGYTF	TGCGCCAGCAGCGGGGACAGGGTTTCCTATGGCTACACCTTC
few	TRBV14	TRBJ2-7	TRBD2	CASSQVSGFPPYEQYF	TGTGCCAGCAGCCAAGTTAGCGGGTTCCCACCCTACGAGCAGTACTTC
-	TRBV4-2	TRBJ1-2	-	CASSPLGENYGYTF	TGTGCCAGCAGCCCGCTCGGGGAAAACTATGGCTACACCTTC
-	TRBV25-1	TRBJ1-1	-	CASSATPVMNTEAFF	TGTGCCAGCAGTGCCACTCCCGTTATGAACACTGAAGCTTTCTTT
-	TRBV5-1	TRBJ2-3	TRBD2	CASSTGLGGTDTQYF	TGCGCCAGCAGCACGGGACTAGGTGGTACAGATACGCAGTATTTT
-	TRBV5-1	TRBJ1-5	TRBD1	CASSLGDRADQPQHF	TGCGCCAGCAGCTTAGGGGACAGGGCCGATCAGCCCCAGCATTTT
-	TRBV6-1	TRBJ1-4	TRBD1	CASSRQGSTNEKLFF	TGTGCCAGCAGCAGACAGGGTTCGACTAATGAAAAACTGTTTTTT
-	TRBV28	TRBJ2-5	TRBD2	CASSLGRLAGEEETQYF	TGTGCCAGCAGTTTAGGACGACTAGCGGGGGAGGAAGAGACCCAGTACTTC
-	TRBV6-4	TRBJ1-6	TRBD1	CASSEGTGSTLHF	TGTGCCAGCAGTGAAGGGACAGGGAGTACCCTCCACTTT
-	TRBV15	TRBJ2-5	-	CATSRDTKTQYF	TGTGCCACCTCAAGAGATACGAAGACCCAGTACTTC
-	TRBV11-3	TRBJ2-1	-	CASRNEQFF	TGTGCCAGCCGTAATGAGCAGTTCTTC
-	TRBV29-1	TRBJ1-1	TRBD1	CSVRIQGREAFF	TGCAGCGTGAGGATACAGGGGAGAGAAGCTTTCTTT
once	TRBV7-6	TRBJ2-7	-	CASSLEPAGEQYF	TGTGCCAGCAGCTTAGAGCCAGCAGGAGAGCAGTACTTC
-	TRBV12-5	TRBJ1-5	-	CASGLVRGQGTVDSNQPQHF	TGTGCTAGTGGTTTGGTACGTGGGCAGGGTACAGTCGATAGCAATCAGCCCCAGCATTTT
-	TRBV5-1	TRBJ1-1	-	CASSLGTGISNTEAFF	TGCGCCAGCAGCCTGGGAACAGGGATAAGCAACACTGAAGCTTTCTTT
-	TRBV18	TRBJ1-3	-	CASSPSAALGNTIYF	TGTGCCAGCTCACCGAGTGCGGCTCTCGGAAACACCATATATTTT
-	TRBV27	TRBJ1-4	-	CASSYGGATNEKLFF	TGTGCCAGCTCATATGGGGGGGCAACTAATGAAAAACTGTTTTTT
large	TRBV10-3	TRBJ2-2	TRBD2	CAIRRGLAGLNTGELFF	TGTGCCATCCGACGGGGACTAGCGGGGCTGAACACCGGGGAGCTGTTTTTT
-	TRBV5-1	TRBJ2-7	-	CASSSGLLSYEQYF	TGCGCCAGCAGTTCCGGACTGCTCTCCTACGAGCAGTACTTC
-	TRBV6-1	TRBJ1-2	TRBD1	CASSEANTGVYYGYTF	TGTGCCAGCAGTGAAGCCAACACAGGGGTTTACTATGGCTACACCTTC
-	TRBV12-5	TRBJ1-2	-	CASGLGETGTGYTF	TGTGCTAGTGGTTTGGGAGAGACAGGCACTGGCTACACCTTC
-	TRBV4-1	TRBJ2-2	TRBD2	CASSLLAGGLTGELFF	TGCGCCAGCAGCCTACTAGCGGGGGGCTTAACCGGGGAGCTGTTTTTT
-	TRBV18	TRBJ2-3	-	CASSLTGSTDTQYF	TGTGCCAGCTCACTTACAGGGAGCACAGATACGCAGTATTTT
once	TRBV6-6	TRBJ1-5	-	CASSYVEGPGAQHF	TGTGCCAGCAGTTACGTGGAGGGGCCTGGGGCCCAGCATTTT
-	TRBV19	TRBJ1-6	TRBD1	CASSVRDRDSPLHF	TGTGCCAGTAGTGTCCGGGACAGGGATTCACCCCTCCACTTT
-	TRBV9	TRBJ2-1	-	CASSVALRDEQFF	TGTGCCAGCAGCGTAGCTCTGCGGGATGAGCAGTTCTTC
-	TRBV11-1	TRBJ1-4	-	CASSPVRRGAGEKLFF	TGTGCCAGCAGCCCGGTACGGCGGGGGGCCGGTGAAAAACTGTTTTTT
-	TRBV7-8	TRBJ2-7	-	CASSRRGPFSYEQYF	TGTGCCAGCAGCCGGCGGGGGCCGTTTTCCTACGAGCAGTACTTC
-	TRBV6-1	TRBJ2-3	-	CASSEEVVAGTDTQYF	TGTGCCAGCAGTGAAGAAGTAGTGGCAGGGACAGATACGCAGTATTTT
-	TRBV2	TRBJ1-1	-	CASSTGTTYTEAFF	TGTGCCAGCAGCACCGGGACAACCTACACTGAAGCTTTCTTT
-	TRBV12-5	TRBJ2-7	-	CASGLGQGPGEQYF	TGTGCTAGTGGTTTGGGGCAGGGTCCAGGCGAGCAGTACTTC
-	TRBV28	TRBJ1-2	TRBD1	CASSFRDRGLYNYGYTF	TGTGCCAGCAGTTTCCGGGACAGGGGGCTTTATAACTATGGCTACACCTTC